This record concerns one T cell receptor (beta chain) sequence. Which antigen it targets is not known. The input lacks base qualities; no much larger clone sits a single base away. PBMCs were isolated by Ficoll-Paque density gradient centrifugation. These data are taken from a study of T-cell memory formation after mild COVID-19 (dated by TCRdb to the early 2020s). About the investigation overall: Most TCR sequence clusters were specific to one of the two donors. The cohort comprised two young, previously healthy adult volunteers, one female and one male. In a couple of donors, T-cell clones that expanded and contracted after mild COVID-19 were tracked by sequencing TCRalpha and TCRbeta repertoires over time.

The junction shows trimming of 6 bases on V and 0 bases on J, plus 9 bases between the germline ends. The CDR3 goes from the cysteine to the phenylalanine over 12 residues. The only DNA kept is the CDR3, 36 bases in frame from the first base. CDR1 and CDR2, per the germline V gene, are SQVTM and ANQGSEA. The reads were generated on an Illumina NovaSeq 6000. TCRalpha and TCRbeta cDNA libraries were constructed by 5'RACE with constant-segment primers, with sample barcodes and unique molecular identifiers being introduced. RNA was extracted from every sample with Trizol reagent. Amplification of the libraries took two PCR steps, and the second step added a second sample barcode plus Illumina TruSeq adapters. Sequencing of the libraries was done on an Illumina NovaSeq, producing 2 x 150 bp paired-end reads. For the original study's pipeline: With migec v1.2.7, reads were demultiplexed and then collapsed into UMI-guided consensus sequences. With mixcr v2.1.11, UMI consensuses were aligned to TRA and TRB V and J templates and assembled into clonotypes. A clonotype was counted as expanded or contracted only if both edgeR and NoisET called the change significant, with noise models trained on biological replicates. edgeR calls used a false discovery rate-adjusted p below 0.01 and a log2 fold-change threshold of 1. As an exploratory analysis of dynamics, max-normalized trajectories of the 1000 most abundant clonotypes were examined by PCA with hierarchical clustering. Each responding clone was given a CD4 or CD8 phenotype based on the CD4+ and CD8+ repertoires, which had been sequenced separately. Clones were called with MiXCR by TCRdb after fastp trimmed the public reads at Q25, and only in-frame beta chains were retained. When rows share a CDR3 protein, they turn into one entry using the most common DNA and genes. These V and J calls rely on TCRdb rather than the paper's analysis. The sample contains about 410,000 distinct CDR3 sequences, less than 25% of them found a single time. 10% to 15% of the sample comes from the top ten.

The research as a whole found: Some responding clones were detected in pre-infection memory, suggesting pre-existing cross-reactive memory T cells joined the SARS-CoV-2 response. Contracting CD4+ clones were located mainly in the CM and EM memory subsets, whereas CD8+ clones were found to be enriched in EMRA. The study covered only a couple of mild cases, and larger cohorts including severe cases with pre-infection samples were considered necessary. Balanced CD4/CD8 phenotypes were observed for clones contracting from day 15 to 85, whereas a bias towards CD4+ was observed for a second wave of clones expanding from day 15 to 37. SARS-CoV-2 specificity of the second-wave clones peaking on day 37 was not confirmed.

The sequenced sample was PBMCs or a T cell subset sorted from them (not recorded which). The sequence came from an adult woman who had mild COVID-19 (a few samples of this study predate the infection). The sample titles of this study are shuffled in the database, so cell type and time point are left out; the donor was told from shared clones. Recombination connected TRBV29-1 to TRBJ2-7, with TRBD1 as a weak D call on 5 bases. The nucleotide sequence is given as TGCAGCGTCTTACAGGCCTCCTACGAGCAGTACTTC. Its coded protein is CSVLQASYEQYF.